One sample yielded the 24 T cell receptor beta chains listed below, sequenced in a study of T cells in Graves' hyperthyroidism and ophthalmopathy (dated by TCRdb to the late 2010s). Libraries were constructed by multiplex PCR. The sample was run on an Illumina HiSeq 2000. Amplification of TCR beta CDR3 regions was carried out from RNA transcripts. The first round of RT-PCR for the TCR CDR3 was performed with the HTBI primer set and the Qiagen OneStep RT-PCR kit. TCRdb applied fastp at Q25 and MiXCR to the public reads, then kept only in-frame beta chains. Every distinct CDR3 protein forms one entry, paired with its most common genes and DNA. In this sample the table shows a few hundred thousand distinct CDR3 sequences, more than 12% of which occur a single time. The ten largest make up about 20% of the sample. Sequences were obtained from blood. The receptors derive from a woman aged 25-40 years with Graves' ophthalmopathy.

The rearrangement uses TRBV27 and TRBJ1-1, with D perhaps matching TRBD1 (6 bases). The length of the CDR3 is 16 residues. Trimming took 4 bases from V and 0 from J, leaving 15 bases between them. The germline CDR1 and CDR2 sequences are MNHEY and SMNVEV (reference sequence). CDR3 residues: CASSSRQAYLNTEAFF. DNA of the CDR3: TGTGCCAGCAGTTCCCGACAGGCCTATTTGAACACTGAAGCTTTCTTT.

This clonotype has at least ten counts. CDR3 nucleotide sequence: TGTGCCTGGGAACCAGGGGTACAAGAGACCCAGTACTTC. As protein: CAWEPGVQETQYF. V gene TRBV30 combines with J gene TRBJ2-5; D perhaps matches TRBD1 (6 bases). This CDR3 region has 13 residues. Trimming removed 5 bases at V and 2 bases at J, with 12 bases between. The V gene's germline CDR1 is GTSNPN and CDR2 SVGIG (reference sequence).

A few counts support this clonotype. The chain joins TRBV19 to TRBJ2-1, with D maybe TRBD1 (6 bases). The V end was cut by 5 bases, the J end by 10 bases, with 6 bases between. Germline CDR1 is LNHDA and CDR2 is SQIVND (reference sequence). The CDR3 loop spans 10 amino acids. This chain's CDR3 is CASSGQEQFF. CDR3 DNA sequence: TGTGCCAGTAGTGGACAGGAGCAGTTCTTC.

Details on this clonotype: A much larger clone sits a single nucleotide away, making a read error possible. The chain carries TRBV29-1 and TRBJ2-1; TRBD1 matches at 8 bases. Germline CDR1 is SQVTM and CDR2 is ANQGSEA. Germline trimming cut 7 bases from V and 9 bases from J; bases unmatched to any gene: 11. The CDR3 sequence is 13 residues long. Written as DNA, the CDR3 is TGCAGCGACGAAGACAGGGGCAACATTGAGCAGTTCTTC. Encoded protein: CSDEDRGNIEQFF.

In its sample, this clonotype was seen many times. The CDR3 sequence is CSARDQRSRGNTIYF. CDR3 nucleotides: TGCAGTGCTAGGGACCAGCGCTCTCGTGGAAACACCATATATTTT. V and J are TRBV20-1 and TRBJ1-3; D is uncertain. V was pared by 3 bases and J by 3 bases, with 15 bases between. In germline, CDR1 is DFQATT, CDR2 SNEGSKA (reference sequence). The CDR3 has 15 amino acids.

CDR3 residues: CASSLWGTGGLALNNQPQHF. CDR3 DNA sequence: TGTGCCAGCAGTTTGTGGGGGACAGGGGGCCTCGCGCTAAACAATCAGCCCCAGCATTTT. The chain joins TRBV27 to TRBJ1-5; TRBD1 matches at 12 bases. This CDR3 is built from 20 residues. V shed 3 bases and J 3 bases; nucleotides not matched to a gene: 15. In germline, CDR1 is MNHEY, CDR2 SMNVEV (reference sequence).

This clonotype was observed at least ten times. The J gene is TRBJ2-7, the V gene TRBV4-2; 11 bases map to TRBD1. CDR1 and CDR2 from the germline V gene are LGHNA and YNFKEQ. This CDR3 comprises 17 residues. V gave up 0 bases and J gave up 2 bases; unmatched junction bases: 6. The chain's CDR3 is CASSQDYRGQGAYEQYF. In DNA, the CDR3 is TGTGCCAGCAGCCAAGATTATAGGGGACAGGGGGCCTACGAGCAGTACTTC.

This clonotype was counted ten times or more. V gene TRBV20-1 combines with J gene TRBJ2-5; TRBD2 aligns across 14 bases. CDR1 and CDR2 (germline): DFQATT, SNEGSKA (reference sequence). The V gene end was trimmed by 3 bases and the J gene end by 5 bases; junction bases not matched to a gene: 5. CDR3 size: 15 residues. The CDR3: CSARTSGGAGETQYF. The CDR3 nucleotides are TGCAGTGCTAGGACTAGCGGGGGGGCGGGGGAGACCCAGTACTTC.

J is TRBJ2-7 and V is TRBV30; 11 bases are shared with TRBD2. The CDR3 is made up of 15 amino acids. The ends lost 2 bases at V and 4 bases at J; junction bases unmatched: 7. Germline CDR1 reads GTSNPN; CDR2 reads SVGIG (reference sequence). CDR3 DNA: TGTGCCTGGAGTCAAGGGACTAGCGGTACATACGAGCAGTACTTC. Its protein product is CAWSQGTSGTYEQYF.

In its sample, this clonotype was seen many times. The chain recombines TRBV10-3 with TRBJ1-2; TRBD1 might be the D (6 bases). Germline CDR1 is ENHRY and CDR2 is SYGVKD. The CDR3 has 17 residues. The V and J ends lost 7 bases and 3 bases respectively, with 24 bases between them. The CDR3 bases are TGTGCCATCACCCCAGAACCAAAAACAGGGTCTCACTATGGCTACACCTTC. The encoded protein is CAITPEPKTGSHYGYTF.

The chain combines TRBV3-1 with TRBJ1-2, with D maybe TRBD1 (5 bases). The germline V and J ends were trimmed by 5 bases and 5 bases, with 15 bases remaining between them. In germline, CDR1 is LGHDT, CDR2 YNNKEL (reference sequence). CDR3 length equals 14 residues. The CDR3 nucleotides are TGTGCCAGCAGCAAAAGGGACGGTCTTTATGGCTACACCTTC. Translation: CASSKRDGLYGYTF.

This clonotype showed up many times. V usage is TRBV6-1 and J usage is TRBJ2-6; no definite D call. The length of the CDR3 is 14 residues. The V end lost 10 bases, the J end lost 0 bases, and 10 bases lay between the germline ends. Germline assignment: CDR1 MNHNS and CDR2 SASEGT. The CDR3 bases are TGTGCCACCTTTGGACGCTCTGGGGCCAACGTCCTGACTTTC. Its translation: CATFGRSGANVLTF.

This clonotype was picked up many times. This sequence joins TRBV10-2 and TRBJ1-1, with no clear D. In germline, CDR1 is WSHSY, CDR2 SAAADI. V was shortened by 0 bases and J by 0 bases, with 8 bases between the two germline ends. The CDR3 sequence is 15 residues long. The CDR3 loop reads CASSESSAVNTEAFF. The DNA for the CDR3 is TGCGCCAGCAGTGAGTCGTCGGCGGTGAACACTGAAGCTTTCTTT.

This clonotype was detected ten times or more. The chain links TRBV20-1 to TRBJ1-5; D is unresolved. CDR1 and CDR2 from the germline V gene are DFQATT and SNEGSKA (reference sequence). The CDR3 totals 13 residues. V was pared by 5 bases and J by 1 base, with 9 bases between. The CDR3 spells CSAVSGSNQPQHF. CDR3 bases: TGCAGTGCTGTCAGCGGGAGCAATCAGCCCCAGCATTTT.

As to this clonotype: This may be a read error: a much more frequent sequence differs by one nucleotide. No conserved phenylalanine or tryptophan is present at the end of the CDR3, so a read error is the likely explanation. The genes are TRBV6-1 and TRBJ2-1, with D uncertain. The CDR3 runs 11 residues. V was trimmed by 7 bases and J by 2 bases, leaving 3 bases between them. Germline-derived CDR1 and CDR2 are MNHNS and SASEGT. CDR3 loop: CASNTYNEQFL. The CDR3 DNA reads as TGTGCCAGCAACACCTACAATGAGCAGTTCTTA.

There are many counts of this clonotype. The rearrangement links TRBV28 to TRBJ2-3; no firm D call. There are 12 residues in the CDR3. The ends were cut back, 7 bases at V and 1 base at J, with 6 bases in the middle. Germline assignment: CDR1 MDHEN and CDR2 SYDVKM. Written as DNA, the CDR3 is TGTGCCAGCAATGTGGGCACAGATACGCAGTATTTT. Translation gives CASNVGTDTQYF.

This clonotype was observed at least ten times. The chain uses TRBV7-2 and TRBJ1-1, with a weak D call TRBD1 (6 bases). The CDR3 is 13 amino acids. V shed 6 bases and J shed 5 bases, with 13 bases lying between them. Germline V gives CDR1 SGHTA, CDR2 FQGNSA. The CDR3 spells CASRRGGRTEAFF. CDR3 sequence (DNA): TGTGCCAGCAGAAGGGGGGGTCGAACTGAAGCTTTCTTT. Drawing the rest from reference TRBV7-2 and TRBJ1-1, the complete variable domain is GAGVSQSPSNKVTEKGKDVELRCDPISGHTALYWYRQSLGQGLEFLIYFQGNSAPDKSGLPSDRFSAERTGGSVSTLTIQRTQQEDSAVYLCASRRGGRTEAFFGQGTRLTVV.

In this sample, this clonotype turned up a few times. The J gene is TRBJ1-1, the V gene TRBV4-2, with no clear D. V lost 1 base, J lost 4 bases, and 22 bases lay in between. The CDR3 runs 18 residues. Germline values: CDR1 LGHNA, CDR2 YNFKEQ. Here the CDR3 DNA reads TGTGCCAGCAGCCAAGTCTCGTTGCTGGTTGGGCAAACCACTGAAGCTTTCTTT. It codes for CASSQVSLLVGQTTEAFF.

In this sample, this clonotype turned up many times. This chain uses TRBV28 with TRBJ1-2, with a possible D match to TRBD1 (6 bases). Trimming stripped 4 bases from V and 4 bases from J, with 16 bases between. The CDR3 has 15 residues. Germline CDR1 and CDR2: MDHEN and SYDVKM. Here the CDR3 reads CASSSRGDTFYGYTF. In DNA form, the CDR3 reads TGTGCCAGCAGTTCAAGGGGGGACACTTTCTATGGCTACACCTTC.

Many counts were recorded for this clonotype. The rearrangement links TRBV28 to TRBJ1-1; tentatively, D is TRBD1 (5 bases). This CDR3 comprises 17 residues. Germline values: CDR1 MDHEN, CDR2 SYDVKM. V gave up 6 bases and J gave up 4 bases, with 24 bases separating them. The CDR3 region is CASSRYPGRTRGTEAFF. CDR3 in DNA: TGTGCCAGCAGCAGATATCCGGGACGAACACGAGGCACTGAAGCTTTCTTT.

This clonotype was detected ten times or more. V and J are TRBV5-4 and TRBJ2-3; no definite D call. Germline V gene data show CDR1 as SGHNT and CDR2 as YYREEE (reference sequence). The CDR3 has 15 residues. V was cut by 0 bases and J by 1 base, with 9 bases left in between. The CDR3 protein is CASSLGRKGTDTQYF. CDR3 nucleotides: TGTGCCAGCAGCTTGGGTAGGAAGGGCACAGATACGCAGTATTTT.

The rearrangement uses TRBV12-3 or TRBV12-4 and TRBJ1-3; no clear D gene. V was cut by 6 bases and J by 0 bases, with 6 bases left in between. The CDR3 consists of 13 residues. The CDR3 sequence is CASRPNSGNTIYF. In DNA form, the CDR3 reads TGTGCCAGCAGACCTAACTCTGGAAACACCATATATTTT.

Here the CDR3 reads CASSLIREYNEQFF. The DNA for the CDR3 is TGTGCCAGCAGTTTAATTAGGGAATACAATGAGCAGTTCTTC. The J gene is TRBJ2-1, the V gene TRBV28; no firm D call. V lost 2 bases to trimming and J lost 4 bases, with 9 bases between them. Germline V gene sequence: CDR1 MDHEN, CDR2 SYDVKM. CDR3 length: 14 amino acids.

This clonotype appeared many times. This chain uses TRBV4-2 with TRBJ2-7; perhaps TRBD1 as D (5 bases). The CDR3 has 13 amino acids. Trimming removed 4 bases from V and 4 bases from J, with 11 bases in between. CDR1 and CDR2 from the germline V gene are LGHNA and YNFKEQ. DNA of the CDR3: TGTGCCAGCAGCCGGAATGGGGCTTACGAGCAGTACTTC. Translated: CASSRNGAYEQYF.